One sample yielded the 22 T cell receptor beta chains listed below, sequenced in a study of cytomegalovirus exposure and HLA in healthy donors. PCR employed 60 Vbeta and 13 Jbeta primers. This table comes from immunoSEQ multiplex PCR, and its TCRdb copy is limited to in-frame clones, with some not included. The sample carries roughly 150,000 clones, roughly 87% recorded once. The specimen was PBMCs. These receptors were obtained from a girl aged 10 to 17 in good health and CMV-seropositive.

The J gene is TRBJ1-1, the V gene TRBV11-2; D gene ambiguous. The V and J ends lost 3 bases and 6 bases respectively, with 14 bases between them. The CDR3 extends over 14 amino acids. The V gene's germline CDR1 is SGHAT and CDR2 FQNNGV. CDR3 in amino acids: CASSFSPTNPEAFF. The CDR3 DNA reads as TGTGCCAGCAGCTTTAGTCCGACTAACCCTGAAGCTTTCTTT.

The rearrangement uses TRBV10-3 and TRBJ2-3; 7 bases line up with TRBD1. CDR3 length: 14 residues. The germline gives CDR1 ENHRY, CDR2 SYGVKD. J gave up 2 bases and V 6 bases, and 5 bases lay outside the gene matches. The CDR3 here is CAISTGDPTDTQYF. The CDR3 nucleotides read TGTGCCATCAGCACAGGGGACCCCACAGATACGCAGTATTTT.

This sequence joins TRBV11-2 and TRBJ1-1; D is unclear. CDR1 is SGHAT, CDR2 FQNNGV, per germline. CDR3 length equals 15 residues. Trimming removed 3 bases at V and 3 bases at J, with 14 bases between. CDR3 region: CASSFVSGGHTEAFF. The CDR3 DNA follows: TGTGCCAGCAGCTTTGTCTCGGGAGGACACACTGAAGCTTTCTTT.

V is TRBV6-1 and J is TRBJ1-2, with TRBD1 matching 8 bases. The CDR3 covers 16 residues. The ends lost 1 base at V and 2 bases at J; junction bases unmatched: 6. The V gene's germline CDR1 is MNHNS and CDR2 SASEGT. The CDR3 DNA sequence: TGTGCCAGCAGTGAAGTATGGCAGGGGGCGAACTATGGCTACACCTTC. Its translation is CASSEVWQGANYGYTF.

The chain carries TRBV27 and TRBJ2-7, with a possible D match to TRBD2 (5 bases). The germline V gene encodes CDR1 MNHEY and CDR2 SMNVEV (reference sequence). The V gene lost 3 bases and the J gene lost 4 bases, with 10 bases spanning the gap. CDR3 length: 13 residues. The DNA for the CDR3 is TGTGCCAGCAGTTTGCGCGAGGGTTACGAGCAGTACTTC. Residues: CASSLREGYEQYF.

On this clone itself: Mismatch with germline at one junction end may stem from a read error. CDR3 region: CASSLTASTEAFF. CDR3 DNA: TGTGCTAGCAGCTTAACAGCAAGCACTGAAGCTTTCTTT. The V gene is TRBV7-7, the J gene TRBJ1-1; D is unresolved. The CDR3 spans 13 residues. CDR1 is SSHAT, CDR2 FNYEAQ, per germline (reference sequence).

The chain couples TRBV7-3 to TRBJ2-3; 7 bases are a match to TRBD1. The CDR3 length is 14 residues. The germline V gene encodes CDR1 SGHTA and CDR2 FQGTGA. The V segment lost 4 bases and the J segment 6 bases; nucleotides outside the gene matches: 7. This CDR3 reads CASSSTGLSDTQYF. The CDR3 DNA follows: TGTGCCAGCAGCTCGACAGGGTTGAGCGATACGCAGTATTTT.

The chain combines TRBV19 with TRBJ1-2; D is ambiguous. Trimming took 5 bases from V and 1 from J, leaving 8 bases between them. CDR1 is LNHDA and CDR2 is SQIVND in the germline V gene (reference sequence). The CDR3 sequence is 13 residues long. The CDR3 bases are TGTGCCAGTAGTCTCGTCAGTAACTATGGCTACACCTTC. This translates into CASSLVSNYGYTF.

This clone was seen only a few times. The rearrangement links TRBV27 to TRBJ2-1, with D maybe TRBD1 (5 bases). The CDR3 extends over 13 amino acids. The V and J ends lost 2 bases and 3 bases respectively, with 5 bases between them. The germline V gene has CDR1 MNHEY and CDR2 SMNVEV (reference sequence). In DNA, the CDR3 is TGTGCCAGCAGTTTACAGGGCTACAATGAGCAGTTCTTC. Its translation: CASSLQGYNEQFF.

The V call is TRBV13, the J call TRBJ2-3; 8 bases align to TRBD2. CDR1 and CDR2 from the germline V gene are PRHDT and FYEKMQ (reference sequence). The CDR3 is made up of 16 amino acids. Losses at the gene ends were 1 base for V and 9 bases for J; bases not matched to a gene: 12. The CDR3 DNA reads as TGTGCCAGCAGCTTAGTTCTAGCGGGTGAGCGGGGCACGCAGTATTTT. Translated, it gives CASSLVLAGERGTQYF.

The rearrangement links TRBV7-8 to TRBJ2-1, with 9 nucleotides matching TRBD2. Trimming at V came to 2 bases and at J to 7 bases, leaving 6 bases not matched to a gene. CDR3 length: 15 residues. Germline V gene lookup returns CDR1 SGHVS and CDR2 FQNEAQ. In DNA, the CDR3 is TGTGCCAGCAGCTTACTAGCGGGAAAGAGGAATGAGCAGTTCTTC. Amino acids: CASSLLAGKRNEQFF.

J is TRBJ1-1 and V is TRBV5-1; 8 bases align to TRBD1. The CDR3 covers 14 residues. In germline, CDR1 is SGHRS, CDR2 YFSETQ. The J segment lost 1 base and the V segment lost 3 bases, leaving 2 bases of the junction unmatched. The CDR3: CASSWGTGNTEAFF. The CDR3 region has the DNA TGCGCCAGCAGCTGGGGGACAGGGAACACTGAAGCTTTCTTT.

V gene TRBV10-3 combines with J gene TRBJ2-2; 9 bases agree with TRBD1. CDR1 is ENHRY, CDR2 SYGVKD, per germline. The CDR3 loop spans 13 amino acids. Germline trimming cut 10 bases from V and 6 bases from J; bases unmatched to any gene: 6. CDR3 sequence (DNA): TGTGCCACCCGGGACAGGGACGCCGGGGAGCTGTTTTTT. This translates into CATRDRDAGELFF.

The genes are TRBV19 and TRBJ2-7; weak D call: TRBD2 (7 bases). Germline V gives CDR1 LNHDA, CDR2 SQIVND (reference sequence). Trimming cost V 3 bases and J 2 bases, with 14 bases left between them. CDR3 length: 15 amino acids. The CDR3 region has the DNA TGTGCCAGTAGTATCGGGGGGCCCCAACCCTACGAGCAGTACTTC. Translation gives CASSIGGPQPYEQYF.

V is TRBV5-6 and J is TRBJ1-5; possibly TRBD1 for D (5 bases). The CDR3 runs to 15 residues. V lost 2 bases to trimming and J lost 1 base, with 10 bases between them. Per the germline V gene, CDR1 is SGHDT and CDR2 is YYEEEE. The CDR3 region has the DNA TGTGCCAGCAGCTTCGGGACTTTAAGCAATCAGCCCCAGCATTTT. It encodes CASSFGTLSNQPQHF.

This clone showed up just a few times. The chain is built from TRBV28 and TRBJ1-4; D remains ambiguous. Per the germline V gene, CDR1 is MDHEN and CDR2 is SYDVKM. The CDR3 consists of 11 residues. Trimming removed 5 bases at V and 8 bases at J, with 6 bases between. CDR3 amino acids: CASSVREKLFF. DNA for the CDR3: TGTGCCAGCAGTGTGAGGGAAAAACTGTTTTTT.

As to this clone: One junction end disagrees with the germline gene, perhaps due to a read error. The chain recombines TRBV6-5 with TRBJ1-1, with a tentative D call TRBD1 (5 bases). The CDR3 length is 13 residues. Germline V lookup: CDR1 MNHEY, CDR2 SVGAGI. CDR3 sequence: CASSPGLKTEAFF. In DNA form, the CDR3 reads TGTGCCAGCAGTCCGGGACTGAAGACTGAAGCTTTCTTT.

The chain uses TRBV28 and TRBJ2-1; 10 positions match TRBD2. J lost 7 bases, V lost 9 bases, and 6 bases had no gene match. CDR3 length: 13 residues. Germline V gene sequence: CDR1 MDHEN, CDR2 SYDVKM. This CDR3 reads CASLAGALNEQFF. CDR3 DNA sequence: TGTGCCAGTCTAGCGGGAGCTCTAAATGAGCAGTTCTTC.

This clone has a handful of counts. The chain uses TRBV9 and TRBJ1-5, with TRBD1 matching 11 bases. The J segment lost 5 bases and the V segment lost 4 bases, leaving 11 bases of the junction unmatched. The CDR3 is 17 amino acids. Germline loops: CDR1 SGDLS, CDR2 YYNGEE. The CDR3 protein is CASSPHGTGGVDQPQHF. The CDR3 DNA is TGTGCCAGCAGCCCCCACGGGACAGGGGGTGTTGATCAGCCCCAGCATTTT.

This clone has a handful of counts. CDR3: CASSPPPWGQIGEQYF. CDR3 nucleotide sequence: TGTGCCAGCAGTCCACCCCCCTGGGGCCAAATTGGGGAGCAGTACTTC. The V and J genes are TRBV28 and TRBJ2-7; possibly TRBD1 for D (5 bases). The germline V gene has CDR1 MDHEN and CDR2 SYDVKM. Trimming took off 5 bases at V and 7 bases at J, with 24 bases between the two ends. CDR3 size: 16 residues.

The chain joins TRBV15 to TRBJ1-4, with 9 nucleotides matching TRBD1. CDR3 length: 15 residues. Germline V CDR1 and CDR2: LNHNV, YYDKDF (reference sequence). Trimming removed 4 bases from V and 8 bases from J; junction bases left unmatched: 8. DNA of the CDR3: TGTGCCACCAGCAATGACAGGGGGGGGCGAGAAAAACTGTTTTTT. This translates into CATSNDRGGREKLFF. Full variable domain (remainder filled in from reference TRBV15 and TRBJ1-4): DAMVIQNPRYQVTQFGKPVTLSCSQTLNHNVMYWYQQKSSQAPKLLFHYYDKDFNNEADTPDNFQSRRPNTSFCFLDIRSPGLGDTAMYLCATSNDRGGREKLFFGSGTQLSVL.

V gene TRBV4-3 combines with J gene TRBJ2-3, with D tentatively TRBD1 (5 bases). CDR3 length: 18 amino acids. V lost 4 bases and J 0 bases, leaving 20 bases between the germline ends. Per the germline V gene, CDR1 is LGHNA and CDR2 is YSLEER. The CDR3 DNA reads TGCGCCAGCAGCCTGCTTACGGCAGGGTATCGCAGCACAGATACGCAGTATTTT. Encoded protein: CASSLLTAGYRSTDTQYF.